This TCR beta chain was profiled in a study of blood T cell repertoires in COVID-19. Study information: Sample material is recorded as cDNA or gDNA derived from T cells, B-cell-depleted T cells, or PBMCs.

The participants were between roughly 18 and 89 years old and came from under 25 US areas. This clone was counted a single time. Trimming cost V 5 bases and J 0 bases; bases outside gene matches: 13. This CDR3 comprises 17 residues. Per the germline V gene, CDR1 is SGHAT and CDR2 is FQNNGV. As handled by the study authors: Amplification with reference gene primers provided the estimates of nucleated cell counts. Method: immunoSEQ multiplex PCR; TCRdb's copy keeps in-frame clones and lacks some. Clonal size and the V and J genes are those of that table, whereas D and trimming came from the DNA. The table lists 430,000 or so clones, approximately 90% of them singletons.

V and J are TRBV11-2 and TRBJ2-7; 7 bases fit TRBD1. The sample was PBMCs or T cells enriched from blood (not recorded which). The origin of this receptor is a woman aged 40-49 years who had recovered from COVID-19. CDR3 coding DNA: TGTGCCAGCAGCCCCAGAATCGACAGGGCGCTCTCCTACGAGCAGTACTTC. Amino acid sequence: CASSPRIDRALSYEQYF.